This TCR beta chain was recorded in a study of cytomegalovirus exposure and HLA in healthy donors. Study in general: The early release's HLA-typed donors yielded approximately 85 million unique TCRs.

Notes on the study in general: The likely explanation for a cluster of highly shared sequence variants was sequencing artifact.

PCR used 60 Vbeta primers and 13 Jbeta primers. In the study's own analysis: About 11 million of some 80 million unique TCR beta chains were shared, per a later count. Generated by immunoSEQ multiplex PCR, the TCRdb table keeps only in-frame clones and is missing some. V, J and clone size are those of that table, while D and trimming were read from the DNA. The sample yields about 130,000 clones, 73% seen once. The table lists this clone with a few counts. Its antigen is not known. The CDR3 length is 13 residues. Germline V gene data show CDR1 as MNHNS and CDR2 as SASEGT. The V end lost 5 bases, the J end lost 5 bases, and 12 bases lay between the germline ends.

This chain joins TRBV6-1 and TRBJ1-1; no clear D gene. The sequenced sample consisted of PBMCs. This TCR was sampled from a man aged 55-75 years in good health and CMV-seropositive. The CDR3 DNA follows: TGTGCCAGCAGTTTTACCATTAGTACTGAAGCTTTCTTT. This sequence encodes CASSFTISTEAFF.